The present TCR beta chain was sequenced within a study of blood T cell repertoires in COVID-19 (dated by TCRdb to about 2020). Regarding the research as a whole: Collaborator samples came from the United States, Italy and Spain and covered acute and convalescent phases of COVID-19. The material from the prospective study consisted of cDNA or gDNA derived from T cells, B-cell-depleted T cells, or PBMCs. The dataset comprised deeply sampled blood TCRbeta repertoires from subjects exposed to, actively infected with, or recovered from COVID-19. The repertoires were released in a freely available public database meant as a resource for research on the immune response to SARS-CoV-2. Samples came from the ongoing ImmuneRACE study (first 160 participants) plus 1,254 subjects from 6 global collaborators. A de-identified subject ID, COVID-19 status, age in years and sex were almost always included in the sample metadata. Where HLA class I and class II types were available, the types were taken from metadata supplied by the sample provider, not from assay-based typing.

TCRbeta CDR3 regions were amplified from genomic DNA using the immunoSEQ Assay, a bias-controlled multiplex PCR. The published analysis was carried out like this. The number of nucleated cells in each sample was estimated from the amplification of reference gene primers within the assay. To quantify the absolute abundance of each unique TCRbeta CDR3 rearrangement, sequence reads were collapsed and filtered. For each sample, productive Simpson clonality was calculated as the square root of Simpson's diversity index across productive rearrangements. TCRdb carries this immuneACCESS record with in-frame sequences only. Its versions omit some clonotypes, under half of them owing to an unresolved V gene in the studies checked, with the rest unexplained. Clone size and V and J calls were adopted from that table, with D and trimming inferred from the DNA. A total of 200,000 or so clones appear in this sample, approximately 80% of them only once. Jointly, the top ten make up about 6.9% of the sample.

A remark on this clone: What antigen it recognizes has not been identified. Per-nucleotide qualities are absent, and no much larger clonotype sits a single base away.

The collaborating institutions used their own protocols to collect whole blood in K2EDTA tubes. For TCRbeta analysis, collaborators shipped samples as frozen whole blood, isolated PBMCs, or DNA extracted from either of those sample types. Broad study findings and their caveats: Clinical and demographic metadata were provided uncurated, with the amount varying by source and participant.

The CDR1 and CDR2 encoded by the germline V gene are ENHRY and SYGVKD. The CDR3 holds 13 amino acids from the cysteine to the phenylalanine. The kept DNA is CDR3 alone, 39 bases in frame from the first base. V is reduced by 7 bases and J by 3 bases, leaving a spacing of 12 bases between them. Sequences were obtained from peripheral blood. The clonotype was recovered from a human donor with acute or convalescent COVID-19. The donor label of this sample is uncertain. The sequence links TRBV10-3 to TRBJ1-1, with a tentative D gene TRBD1 over 6 matching bases. This receptor carries the CDR3 CAITKDRYTEAFF. The bases read TGTGCCATCACCAAGGACAGATACACTGAAGCTTTCTTT.